These 23 T cell receptor beta chains were sequenced from one sample in a study of T cell responses to AZD1222 COVID-19 vaccine. Using immunoSEQ multiplex PCR, the repertoire was profiled, and TCRdb retains in-frame clones only, with some absent. The sample yields 150,000 to 200,000 clones, around 94% seen once. Sequencing was performed on peripheral blood, taken on day 0 of AZD1222 vaccination. All receptors come from an adult in good health.

This clone occurred a few times. The chain employs TRBV20-1 and TRBJ1-5; D remains ambiguous. The V gene's germline CDR1 is DFQATT and CDR2 SNEGSKA (reference sequence). This CDR3 contains 14 residues. With 3 bases removed from V and 3 bases from J, the gap between germline ends came to 12 bases. CDR3 region: CSASATPPNQPQHF. CDR3 coding DNA: TGCAGTGCTAGTGCGACGCCGCCCAATCAGCCCCAGCATTTT.

The V gene is TRBV11-1, the J gene TRBJ1-1; D gene ambiguous. Germline CDR1 and CDR2: SGHAT and FQDESV (reference sequence). The CDR3 spans 14 residues. Trimming pared 2 bases from V and 0 bases from J, leaving 7 bases between. CDR3 sequence (DNA): TGTGCCAGCAGCTTAAAACTTGTGAACACTGAAGCTTTCTTT. It yields the protein CASSLKLVNTEAFF.

This clone was picked up one time. The chain is built from TRBV12-3 or TRBV12-4 and TRBJ1-5; TRBD1 is a possible D gene (6 bases). This CDR3 region has 13 residues. Trimming shortened V by 8 bases and J by 12 bases, and 20 bases separated the two germline ends. The CDR3 DNA sequence: TGTGCCAGCGGGACACATAAGCTAACCCTCCAGCATTTT. Protein: CASGTHKLTLQHF.

The CDR3 DNA is TGCAGTGCTAGAGATGGAGGCGGCTACACCTTC. It specifies CSARDGGGYTF. The rearrangement joins TRBV20-1 to TRBJ1-2; D gene uncertain. The germline CDR1 and CDR2 sequences are DFQATT and SNEGSKA (reference sequence). The CDR3 length is 11 residues. Trimming pared 0 bases from V and 8 bases from J, leaving 7 bases between.

This clone has just one count. V gene TRBV29-1 combines with J gene TRBJ2-1; 7 bases align to TRBD1. CDR3 length: 14 residues. V lost 8 bases and J lost 7; bases outside the gene matches: 14. Germline lookup yields CDR1 SQVTM and CDR2 ANQGSEA. The chain's CDR3 is CSQTTGQSANEQFF. Here the CDR3 DNA reads TGCAGCCAAACCACGGGACAGTCGGCGAATGAGCAGTTCTTC.

This chain uses TRBV14 with TRBJ1-2; no clear D gene. The CDR3 spans 16 residues. Trimming stripped 1 base from V and 8 bases from J, with 20 bases between. The germline gives CDR1 SGHDN, CDR2 FVKESK. CDR3 DNA: TGTGCCAGCAGCCAAGCTAGAGGGTTTGAATCCGGGGGCTACACCTTC. It encodes CASSQARGFESGGYTF.

V gene TRBV27 combines with J gene TRBJ2-6; D may be TRBD1 (6 bases). V was cut by 5 bases and J by 0 bases, with 14 bases left in between. The length of the CDR3 is 17 residues. CDR1 MNHEY and CDR2 SMNVEV come from the germline V gene (reference sequence). Here the CDR3 DNA reads TGTGCCAGCAGTAACGACAGGCGGAGCTCTGGGGCCAACGTCCTGACTTTC. It codes for CASSNDRRSSGANVLTF.

The CDR3 reads CATKFSGNYEQYF. Here the CDR3 DNA reads TGTGCCACCAAATTCTCGGGCAACTACGAGCAGTACTTC. This chain uses TRBV10-3 with TRBJ2-7, with D unclear. The CDR3 extends over 13 amino acids. V was trimmed by 10 bases and J by 3 bases, leaving 16 bases between them. Germline CDR1 is ENHRY and CDR2 is SYGVKD.

The chain uses TRBV28 and TRBJ2-3, with D hard to call. CDR1 is MDHEN and CDR2 is SYDVKM in the germline V gene. V was cut by 0 bases and J by 3 bases, with 4 bases left in between. The CDR3 runs to 13 residues. CDR3 loop: CASSLWGTDTQYF. In DNA form, the CDR3 reads TGTGCCAGCAGTTTATGGGGGACAGATACGCAGTATTTT.

The gene calls are TRBV5-8 and TRBJ2-1; 9 bases agree with TRBD2. Germline CDR1 is SGHTS and CDR2 is YDEGEE. The CDR3 contains 16 residues. The V and J ends lost 4 bases and 4 bases, in that order; junction bases with no gene match: 9. CDR3 coding DNA: TGTGCCAGCAGCCCACAGGGACTAGCTGCATACAATGAGCAGTTCTTC. This sequence encodes CASSPQGLAAYNEQFF.

The V gene is TRBV5-5, the J gene TRBJ2-5, with D unresolved. Trimming shortened V by 3 bases and J by 1 base, and 16 bases separated the two germline ends. The V gene's germline CDR1 is SGHKS and CDR2 YYEKEE (reference sequence). The CDR3 covers 16 residues. The CDR3 loop reads CASSSAGLIAQETQYF. As DNA, the CDR3 is TGTGCCAGCAGCTCGGCTGGTTTGATAGCCCAAGAGACCCAGTACTTC.

The genes are TRBV11-2 and TRBJ1-4; a weak D match, TRBD1 (6 bases). The CDR3 is made up of 15 amino acids. Germline CDR1 is SGHAT and CDR2 is FQNNGV. V lost 5 bases to trimming and J lost 8 bases, with 18 bases between them. The chain's CDR3 is CASSVRGTGGEKLFF. For the CDR3, the DNA is TGTGCCAGCAGCGTCAGGGGTACGGGGGGAGAAAAACTGTTTTTT.

V gene TRBV2 combines with J gene TRBJ1-1; tentatively, D is TRBD1 (5 bases). V shed 7 bases and J shed 1 base, with 13 bases lying between them. The CDR3 contains 14 residues. Germline V lookup: CDR1 SNHLY, CDR2 FYNNEI. This chain's CDR3 is CASMGGLRNTEAFF. The DNA of the CDR3 is TGTGCCAGCATGGGGGGACTGCGGAACACTGAAGCTTTCTTT.

J is TRBJ2-3 and V is TRBV12-3 or TRBV12-4; D gene uncertain. The CDR3 runs 13 residues. Trimming took 6 bases from V and 1 from J, leaving 8 bases between them. The CDR3 DNA reads TGTGCCAGCAGCTTTACCGGCACAGATACGCAGTATTTT. Amino acids: CASSFTGTDTQYF.

V gene TRBV2 combines with J gene TRBJ1-6, with a possible D match to TRBD1 (6 bases). This CDR3 spans 14 amino acids. Deletions cut 1 base from V and 11 bases from J, with 12 bases between. The germline gives CDR1 SNHLY, CDR2 FYNNEI. The CDR3 region is CASSEGNKGAPLHF. In DNA, the CDR3 is TGTGCCAGCAGTGAAGGGAATAAGGGGGCACCCCTCCACTTT.

The V and J genes are TRBV2 and TRBJ1-1, with TRBD1 matching 7 bases. The germline gives CDR1 SNHLY, CDR2 FYNNEI. The CDR3 runs 14 residues. The ends lost 5 bases at V and 1 base at J; junction bases unmatched: 4. CDR3 bases: TGTGCCAGCAGTTCGACAGGGCAGAACACTGAAGCTTTCTTT. It encodes CASSSTGQNTEAFF.

Here the CDR3 DNA reads TGTGCCAGCAGCTTCGCCCCCGGGCTACCCGGGAGTTCACCCCTCCACTTT. Residues: CASSFAPGLPGSSPLHF. This rearrangement joins TRBV7-2 to TRBJ1-6; D is unclear. CDR1 and CDR2 from the germline V gene are SGHTA and FQGNSA. CDR3 length equals 17 residues. V gave up 3 bases and J gave up 9 bases, with 21 bases separating them.

V and J are TRBV2 and TRBJ1-1; D is uncertain. The CDR3 extends over 14 amino acids. From germline, CDR1 is SNHLY and CDR2 FYNNEI. V gave up 3 bases and J gave up 4 bases, with 12 bases separating them. CDR3 protein: CASSDRELSTEAFF. As DNA, the CDR3 is TGTGCCAGCAGTGACAGAGAACTGAGCACTGAAGCTTTCTTT.

The rearrangement links TRBV10-2 to TRBJ2-7; D is possibly TRBD1 (5 bases). From germline, CDR1 is WSHSY and CDR2 SAAADI. V gave up 3 bases and J gave up 4 bases, with 16 bases separating them. The CDR3 runs 15 residues. The CDR3 region is CASSEALLPGYEQYF. The CDR3 nucleotides read TGCGCCAGCAGTGAAGCCTTGCTCCCAGGGTACGAGCAGTACTTC.

The chain carries TRBV5-1 and TRBJ2-7; D is unclear. This CDR3 has 13 amino acids. With 0 bases removed from V and 7 bases from J, the gap between germline ends came to 11 bases. Germline CDR1 is SGHRS and CDR2 is YFSETQ. CDR3 DNA: TGCGCCAGCAGCTTGGGGGCAGTCGGGGAGCAGTACTTC. The encoded protein is CASSLGAVGEQYF.

V gene TRBV10-3 combines with J gene TRBJ1-5; 11 bases match TRBD1. Trimming removed 6 bases from V and 2 bases from J; junction bases left unmatched: 12. In germline, CDR1 is ENHRY, CDR2 SYGVKD. This CDR3 contains 18 residues. This chain's CDR3 is CAISRELSGQGGNQPQHF. CDR3 in DNA: TGTGCCATCAGCCGAGAGTTATCGGGACAGGGGGGCAATCAGCCCCAGCATTTT.

The CDR3 DNA reads as TGTGCCAGCAGCCCACCCGGGAGGTGGAGCATTCAGTACTTC. Translating it yields CASSPPGRWSIQYF. V usage is TRBV6-2 or TRBV6-3 and J usage is TRBJ2-4; 7 nucleotides line up with TRBD2. This CDR3 spans 14 amino acids. The V gene end was trimmed by 6 bases and the J gene end by 9 bases; junction bases not matched to a gene: 11. CDR1 is MNHEY, CDR2 SVGEGT, per germline.

This clone was detected once. The chain carries TRBV30 and TRBJ2-1; no definite D call. CDR3 length equals 10 residues. Germline V CDR1 and CDR2: GTSNPN, SVGIG (reference sequence). V gave up 3 bases and J gave up 5 bases, with 2 bases separating them. CDR3 residues: CAWSHNEQFF. The CDR3 nucleotides read TGTGCCTGGAGCCACAATGAGCAGTTCTTC.